This section outlines one T cell receptor (beta chain) sequence together with its context. Its antigen target is currently unknown. No qualities accompany the bases; no much larger clone lies one base away. This specimen belongs to a study of T cell repertoires in cytomegalovirus infection (dated by TCRdb to the late 2010s). Describing the broader study: The peptide stimulations were aimed at well-studied HLA-B-restricted epitopes as well as recently identified HLA-C-restricted CMV epitopes, whose presentation resists viral immunomodulation. Donor HLA type was relevant to the analysis, as public TCR beta signatures indicated carriage of CMV infection together with the matching HLA type. The research as a whole found: The ex vivo response was dominated by HLA-C-restricted CMV-specific TCR beta clonotypes, which also provided the single most frequent clonotype in two of eight donors. Carriers of CMV infection plus the relevant HLA type were discriminated by the cumulative frequency of public TCR beta family members in the study cohort and in an independent 352-donor cohort.

Counted from cysteine to phenylalanine, this CDR3 has 16 amino acids. Only CDR3 DNA is held: 48 bases, read in frame from base 1. V is shortened by 11 bases, J by 0 bases, and the region joining them spans 20 bases. Sequenced on an Illumina HiSeq 1500. TCRdb handled the public reads itself, with Q25 trimming in fastp and clone calling in MiXCR, and kept productive beta chains. Rows with a matching CDR3 protein are joined into one entry that keeps the most common DNA and genes. Counted in this sample were 650,000 to 850,000 distinct CDR3 sequences; almost 30% of them appeared once. Together, the top ten hold around 12% of the sample. The treatment or condition label, read with the paper, signifies: in vitro stimulation with specific CMV peptide epitopes to enrich CMV-specific T cells.

Rearrangement joined TRBV12-3 or TRBV12-4 to TRBJ1-3; TRBD1 is perhaps the D gene, given 5 matching bases. Sequencing was performed on cultured CD8+ T cells from PBMCs, taken from culture after CMV antigen stimulation. The receptor was derived from a human donor in good health (CMV status not recorded). Some clones in this sample may be carry-over from other donors' samples. The CDR3: CAARRNRPNSGNTIYF. The DNA sequence is TGTGCCGCCAGAAGGAACAGGCCCAACTCTGGAAACACCATATATTTT.